Given below is one TCR beta chain in context. Antigen: not known. The source of the sample is a study of Graves' ophthalmopathy and Graves' hyperthyroidism. Study details: Specimen type is peripheral blood, obtained at initial diagnosis before any treatment. Points from the study as a whole: Forecasting of ophthalmopathy progression by the model achieved less than 71% sensitivity and around 72% specificity.

Trimming left V 5 bases short and J 0 bases short, with 16 bases between. The length of the CDR3 is 16 residues. Germline values: CDR1 SGHAT, CDR2 FQDESV (reference sequence). Researchers took RNA transcripts and amplified TCR beta CDR3 regions from them. RT-PCR with HTBI primers came first, then second-round multiplex PCR. TCRdb called the multiplex PCR reads again in MiXCR, with one record for every CDR3 protein. The sample records 740,000 or so distinct CDR3 sequences, 35% to 50% being singletons. Uncontrolled infections, other autoimmune diseases, pregnancy or lactation barred patients from enrollment.

Specimen: peripheral blood. The TCR sequence derives from an adult man with Graves' ophthalmopathy. The chain joins TRBV11-1 to TRBJ1-1, with a weak D call TRBD1 (5 bases). Here the CDR3 reads CASSQRGKSMNTEAFF. The CDR3 bases are TGTGCCAGCAGCCAAAGGGGTAAAAGCATGAACACTGAAGCTTTCTTT. Full variable domain (missing parts from reference TRBV11-1 and TRBJ1-1): EAEVAQSPRYKITEKSQAVAFWCDPISGHATLYWYRQILGQGPELLVQFQDESVVDDSQLPKDRFSAERLKGVDSTLKIQPAELGDSAMYLCASSQRGKSMNTEAFFGQGTRLTVV.